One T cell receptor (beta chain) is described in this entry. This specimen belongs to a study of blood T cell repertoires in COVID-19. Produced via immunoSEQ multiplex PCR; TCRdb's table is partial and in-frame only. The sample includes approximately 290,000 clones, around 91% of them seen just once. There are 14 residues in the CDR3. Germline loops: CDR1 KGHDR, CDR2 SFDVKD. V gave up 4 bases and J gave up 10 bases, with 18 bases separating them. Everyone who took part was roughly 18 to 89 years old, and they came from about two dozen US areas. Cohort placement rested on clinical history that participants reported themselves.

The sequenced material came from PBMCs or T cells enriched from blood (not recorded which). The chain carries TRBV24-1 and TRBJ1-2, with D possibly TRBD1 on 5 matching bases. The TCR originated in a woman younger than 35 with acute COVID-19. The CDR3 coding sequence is TGTGCCACCAGTGACTCCGGGACTTCCTTTCCCTACACCTTC. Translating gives CATSDSGTSFPYTF.